The sequence of this T cell receptor beta chain was determined in a study of cytomegalovirus exposure and HLA in healthy donors. Overall study findings and caveats: Most subjects' HLA-A and HLA-B alleles were reportedly predicted from TCR beta sequences.

The CDR3 runs to 17 residues. Trimming cost V 4 bases and J 0 bases; bases outside gene matches: 11. Per the germline V gene, CDR1 is SGHNT and CDR2 is YYREEE (reference sequence). As concerns this clone: Its antigen is not known.

The primer mix had 60 Vbeta and 13 Jbeta primers. Profiled with immunoSEQ multiplex PCR; TCRdb holds only in-frame clones, not every one. This table has 150,000 to 200,000 clones, more than 75% appearing once. V is TRBV5-4 and J is TRBJ1-1, with 8 bases aligning to TRBD1. The source of this sequence is a girl less than two years old in good health and CMV-seronegative. The specimen sequenced was PBMCs. The CDR3 region is CASSPTTGVILNTEAFF. CDR3 nucleotides: TGTGCCAGCAGCCCTACGACAGGGGTCATTTTGAACACTGAAGCTTTCTTT.